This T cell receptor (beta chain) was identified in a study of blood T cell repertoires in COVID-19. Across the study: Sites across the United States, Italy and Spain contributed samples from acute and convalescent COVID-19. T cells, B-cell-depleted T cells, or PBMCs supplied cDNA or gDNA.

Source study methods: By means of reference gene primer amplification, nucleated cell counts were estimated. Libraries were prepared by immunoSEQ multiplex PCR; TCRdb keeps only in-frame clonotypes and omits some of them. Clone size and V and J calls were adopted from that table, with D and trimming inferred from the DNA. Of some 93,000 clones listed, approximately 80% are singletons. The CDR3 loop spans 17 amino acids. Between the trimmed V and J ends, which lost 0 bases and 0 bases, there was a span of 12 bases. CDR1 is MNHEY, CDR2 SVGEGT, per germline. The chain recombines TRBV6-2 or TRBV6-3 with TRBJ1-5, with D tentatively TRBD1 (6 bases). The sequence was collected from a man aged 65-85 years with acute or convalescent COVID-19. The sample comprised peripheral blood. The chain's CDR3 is CASSYSGAGVSNQPQHF. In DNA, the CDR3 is TGTGCCAGCAGTTACTCTGGGGCAGGGGTTAGCAATCAGCCCCAGCATTTT.